This T cell receptor (beta chain) was profiled in a study of cytomegalovirus exposure and HLA in healthy donors. Whole-study results and caveats: Cytomegalovirus-associated TCR beta chains were listed, numbering under 200. Fewer N-insertions (relative to the roughly 670-donor mean) were reportedly seen in an Asian-associated ancestry cluster in a later analysis.

About this clone itself: The antigen is not known.

Primers: 60 Vbeta forward and 13 Jbeta reverse. Sequencing was performed with immunoSEQ multiplex PCR; in TCRdb, only in-frame clones are kept and a portion is missing. The sample holds some 170,000 clones, 65% to 75% seen once. Germline V gives CDR1 SGHVS, CDR2 FQNEAQ. V lost 7 bases to trimming and J lost 5 bases, with 17 bases between them. This CDR3 comprises 14 residues. At sampling all donors were nominally healthy, likely with unrecorded immune exposures. The sequencing sample was made of PBMCs. The source of this sequence is a human donor in good health. The chain recombines TRBV7-8 with TRBJ2-5; possible D gene TRBD1, 6 bases. CDR3 bases: TGTGCCAGCAACCCACAGGGAACGGGTGAGACCCAGTACTTC. It translates to CASNPQGTGETQYF.